This TCR beta chain was identified during a study of vaccination effects on CD4 cells after COVID-19. On this clone itself: Its specificity is unknown.

CDR3 size: 16 residues. Trimming stripped 3 bases from V and 4 bases from J, with 17 bases between. Germline V gives CDR1 SGHRS, CDR2 YFSETQ. Assay: immunoSEQ multiplex PCR; the TCRdb copy retains only in-frame clones and omits some. The table has 55,000 to 75,000 clones, around 76% seen once. Peptide-pool stimulation followed by sequencing identified expanded antigen-specific CD4+ clonotypes in the ViraFEST assay. Culturing for around ten days preceded CD4+ T cell isolation. All vaccine recipients tested negative for nucleocapsid antibodies and had never contracted SARS-CoV-2 infection. On days 3 and 7, fresh IL-2 medium replaced half the medium.

The sample was CD4+ T cells from PBMCs cultured with HCoV-NL63 spike peptides, taken before COVID-19 vaccination. The chain uses TRBV5-1 and TRBJ2-1; D is possibly TRBD1 or TRBD2 (5 bases each). The sequence was obtained from a human donor who received a COVID-19 vaccine. The CDR3 protein is CASSSQPGTLYNEQFF. CDR3 nucleotide sequence: TGCGCCAGCAGCTCCCAGCCAGGGACGTTATACAATGAGCAGTTCTTC.